This is a list of T cell receptor beta chains from one sample in a study of shared clonotypes between healthy human individuals. Generated by immunoSEQ multiplex PCR, the TCRdb table keeps only in-frame clones and is missing some. This table holds approximately 600,000 clones, around 96% found once. The material sequenced was naive CD8+ T cells sorted from blood. These receptor sequences come from a woman aged 30 to 39 in good health. CDR3s leave out the opening cysteine and the closing phenylalanine or tryptophan.

cdr3_aa: ASSRSTGSGYGYT
j_call: TRBJ1-2
v_call: TRBV7-9

cdr3_aa: ASKDAPGQGANEQF
j_call: TRBJ2-1
v_call: TRBV19

cdr3_aa: ASSAVYEQY
j_call: TRBJ2-7
v_call: TRBV25-1

cdr3_aa: ASSLVVTNTGELF
j_call: TRBJ2-2
v_call: TRBV11-2

cdr3_aa: ASSLGEGPPNEQF
j_call: TRBJ2-1
v_call: TRBV5-5

cdr3_aa: AIKPPGGTYGYT
j_call: TRBJ1-2
v_call: TRBV10-3

cdr3_aa: ASSRLAGGNEQF
j_call: TRBJ2-1
v_call: TRBV28

cdr3_aa: ASTPGGASTDTQY
j_call: TRBJ2-3
v_call: TRBV19

cdr3_aa: ASSGRTSSYEQY
j_call: TRBJ2-7
v_call: TRBV10-2

cdr3_aa: ASSHAGVGNEQF
j_call: TRBJ2-1
v_call: TRBV14

cdr3_aa: ASSMRQGQETQY
j_call: TRBJ2-5
v_call: TRBV13

cdr3_aa: ASSSNIQGDYEQY
j_call: TRBJ2-7
v_call: TRBV27

cdr3_aa: ASSLASPSGYTYEQY
j_call: TRBJ2-7
v_call: TRBV5-6

cdr3_aa: SVEGETAGANVLT
j_call: TRBJ2-6
v_call: TRBV29-1

cdr3_aa: ASSMTEFYEQY
j_call: TRBJ2-7
v_call: TRBV19

cdr3_aa: ASSLAEAF
j_call: TRBJ1-1
v_call: TRBV7-9

cdr3_aa: ASSQGLAGDEQY
j_call: TRBJ2-7
v_call: TRBV7-9

cdr3_aa: ASSWSTRLQETQY
j_call: TRBJ2-5
v_call: TRBV28

cdr3_aa: ASSGGTSFPYEQY
j_call: TRBJ2-7
v_call: TRBV2

cdr3_aa: ASSPRDRVYEQY
j_call: TRBJ2-7
v_call: TRBV7-8

cdr3_aa: ASSGDRGPVYEQY
j_call: TRBJ2-7
v_call: TRBV5-6

cdr3_aa: ASSLVGLTREQY
j_call: TRBJ2-7
v_call: TRBV11-2

cdr3_aa: ASSLAAGGLAGAGDYEQY
j_call: TRBJ2-7
v_call: TRBV7-8

cdr3_aa: ASSLGQGDGYT
j_call: TRBJ1-2
v_call: TRBV28

cdr3_aa: ASSFPGGLNYGYT
j_call: TRBJ1-2
v_call: TRBV7-8

cdr3_aa: ASRWEGLSYEQY
j_call: TRBJ2-7
v_call: TRBV11-2

cdr3_aa: ATSRGPDRVNTEAF
j_call: TRBJ1-1
v_call: TRBV15

cdr3_aa: ASSVGGAGEQY
j_call: TRBJ2-7
v_call: TRBV9

cdr3_aa: ASSHNRDFSGNTIY
j_call: TRBJ1-3
v_call: TRBV9

cdr3_aa: ASSLGSSGRASREQF
j_call: TRBJ2-1
v_call: TRBV5-6

cdr3_aa: ASGQGTAWPGANVLT
j_call: TRBJ2-6
v_call: TRBV28

cdr3_aa: SVVDNYGYT
j_call: TRBJ1-2
v_call: TRBV29-1

cdr3_aa: ASAIGVYGLYRDTEAF
j_call: TRBJ1-1
v_call: TRBV19

cdr3_aa: ASTHPSGELF
j_call: TRBJ2-2
v_call: TRBV6-5

cdr3_aa: ASSEGLAGSYEQY
j_call: TRBJ2-7
v_call: TRBV6-4

cdr3_aa: ASSFARVGVLETQY
j_call: TRBJ2-5
v_call: TRBV12-1

cdr3_aa: ASTLNDRDQETQY
j_call: TRBJ2-5
v_call: TRBV7-6

cdr3_aa: ASSDTFRVDTEAF
j_call: TRBJ1-1
v_call: TRBV5-6

cdr3_aa: ASSQEGGLEQF
j_call: TRBJ2-1
v_call: TRBV4-2

cdr3_aa: ASSLTPYEQY
j_call: TRBJ2-7
v_call: TRBV7-6

cdr3_aa: ASSGWGPRGFSGNTIY
j_call: TRBJ1-3
v_call: TRBV9

cdr3_aa: ASTWGYNTEAF
j_call: TRBJ1-1
v_call: TRBV7-6

cdr3_aa: ASSRGAGAGSYEQY
j_call: TRBJ2-7
v_call: TRBV27

cdr3_aa: ASSPSNSYNEQF
j_call: TRBJ2-1
v_call: TRBV9

cdr3_aa: ASSLVGGEQF
j_call: TRBJ2-1
v_call: TRBV27

cdr3_aa: ASSAAGGNYEQY
j_call: TRBJ2-7
v_call: TRBV6-1

cdr3_aa: ASRLTGANEKLF
j_call: TRBJ1-4
v_call: TRBV7-2

cdr3_aa: ASSLYGGGGEQY
j_call: TRBJ2-7
v_call: TRBV7-6

cdr3_aa: SVINGGEQY
j_call: TRBJ2-7
v_call: TRBV20-1

cdr3_aa: ASSLDTSGSYEQY
j_call: TRBJ2-7
v_call: TRBV13

cdr3_aa: ASPSDTQY
j_call: TRBJ2-3
v_call: TRBV5-4

cdr3_aa: ASSLASGDLVNYGYT
j_call: TRBJ1-2
v_call: TRBV7-9

cdr3_aa: ASSQSWGQAKAF
j_call: TRBJ1-1
v_call: TRBV14